This T cell receptor beta chain is from a study of CD8 T cells in Susac syndrome (dated by TCRdb to between 2019 and 2020). Regarding the study in general: The study used repertoire sequencing to test whether antigen drove CD8+ T cell activation and differentiation in Susac syndrome. Clonality of the CD8+ T cell repertoire was compared between more than 9 healthy donors, approximately 14 Susac syndrome patients and 15 or so multiple sclerosis patients.

RNA was extracted using the RNeasy kit, and about 0.45 to 1 ug of the RNA was reverse transcribed with random hexamers. The immunoSEQ multiplex PCR assay, covering 54 Vbeta and 13 Jbeta segments, was used to amplify TCR beta CDR3 regions. PCR amplification bias was corrected using a synthetic template baseline for primer optimization and computational correction. Concerning the study's data processing: Only productive sequences were kept, with reads annotated to V, D and J genes according to IMGT and analyzed in immunoSEQ Analyzer. Clonality was computed as one minus Shannon entropy normalized by log2 of the number of productive unique sequences. For each patient and control, public and private clones were evaluated among the 100 most prevalent clones. Clones were defined as Susac-specific when absent from the healthy and MS cohorts, from approximately 970 published viral clones and from other ImmuneACCESS disease sequences. TCRdb reanalyzed the raw reads on its own, using fastp at Q25 for trimming and MiXCR for clone calling, and kept in-frame beta chains. Rows are unified per CDR3 protein, each entry keeping the most common DNA and genes. For this entry, the V and J calls and clone size follow TCRdb and not the study's own pipeline. A total of some 400,000 distinct CDR3 sequences appear in this sample, approximately 85% of them only once. The ten largest clones add up to more than 0.09% of the sample.

Trimming removed 5 bases from V and 1 base from J, leaving 8 bases between the germline ends. CDR1 MRHNA and CDR2 SNTAGT were looked up in the germline V gene. Measured from the cysteine to the phenylalanine, the CDR3 is 13 residues long. The sequence is cut down to CDR3 DNA, 39 bases in frame from base 1. Peripheral blood CD8+ and CD4+ T cells from healthy donors, Susac syndrome patients and multiple sclerosis patients were profiled using high-throughput TCR beta sequencing. Multiple sclerosis controls were treatment-naive patients with stable or active relapsing-remitting disease fulfilling revised McDonald criteria. Bulk CD8+ and CD4+ T cells were purified magnetically by negative isolation, whereas CD8+ TEMRA cells were enriched by FACS. Blood was collected in EDTA tubes and processed within 24 hours, with PBMCs isolated through density gradient centrifugation. PBMCs intended for TCR sequencing were cryopreserved in liquid nitrogen and were subsequently thawed in a 37 degrees C water bath. The sorted or isolated CD4+, CD8+ and CD8+ TEMRA cells had a purity of 90% or higher.

Broad study findings and their caveats: The TCR sequencing and HLA analysis was acknowledged to have included a relatively small number of individuals.

This clonotype was observed a handful of times. What antigen it recognizes has not been identified. The input lacks base qualities; no much larger clone sits a single base away. The clonotype originates from a human donor with multiple sclerosis. Sequenced: CD8+ T cells from PBMCs. The rearrangement joined TRBV6-4 to TRBJ1-1, with no D gene named confidently. The CDR3 region has the sequence CASSFHRNTEAFF. The nucleotides read TGTGCCAGCAGTTTCCACCGGAACACTGAAGCTTTCTTT.